Listed here are 26 T cell receptor beta chains from one sample, sequenced in a study of blood T cells in healthy people across ages (dated by TCRdb to the mid-2010s). The library came from 5' RACE. The sequencer was an Illumina HiSeq 2500. A second PCR of roughly 7 to 11 cycles was performed with a sample-barcoded 5' primer and a J-beta primer mix. In-frame beta chains were kept once TCRdb had trimmed the public reads at Q25 with fastp and called clones with MiXCR. A single entry per CDR3 protein holds the most common genes and DNA from its merged rows. For this sample there are about 930,000 distinct CDR3 sequences; about 27% appear just once. The leading ten clones occupy around 9.6% of the sample. This same sample was also part of a study on T cells of mothers and their children.

Specimen: blood. These receptors were collected from a woman between 40 and 50 years old in good health.

There are many counts of this clonotype. The chain combines TRBV20-1 with TRBJ1-1, with unresolved D. This CDR3 has 14 amino acids. Per germline, CDR1 DFQATT and CDR2 SNEGSKA (reference sequence). Trimming removed 1 base at V and 4 bases at J, with 13 bases between. Here the CDR3 reads CSARGYNGGTEAFF. The CDR3 DNA is TGCAGTGCTAGAGGGTACAATGGTGGCACTGAAGCTTTCTTT.

With respect to this clonotype: A read error may account for a junction end that differs from germline. The chain carries TRBV6-6 and TRBJ1-1, with D possibly being TRBD1 (6 bases). The CDR3 covers 15 residues. CDR1 MNHNY and CDR2 SVGAGI come from the germline V gene (reference sequence). CDR3 residues: CAGSYEAGTYTEAFF. CDR3 DNA sequence: TGTGCCGGCAGTTACGAGGCAGGGACATACACTGAAGCTTTCTTT.

The sample holds a few counts of this clonotype. This chain joins TRBV5-1 and TRBJ2-3; D gene uncertain. The CDR3 extends over 15 amino acids. Looked up from germline, CDR1 is SGHRS and CDR2 is YFSETQ. Trimming removed 0 bases at V and 0 bases at J, with 8 bases between. The CDR3 DNA reads as TGCGCCAGCAGCTTGGTCGCAGTTAGCACAGATACGCAGTATTTT. This encodes CASSLVAVSTDTQYF.

Remarks on this clonotype: A single base separates this from a much larger clone, so it may be a read error. The V and J genes are TRBV12-3 or TRBV12-4 and TRBJ2-7; either TRBD1 or TRBD2 may fit D (7 bases each). The CDR3 length is 13 residues. V was trimmed by 11 bases and J by 7 bases, leaving 21 bases between them. The CDR3 nucleotides are TGTGCCTCCAGGGGAGGGGGCGCGAGGGAGCAGTACTTC. The encoded protein is CASRGGGAREQYF.

The chain couples TRBV7-2 to TRBJ2-1; D unresolved. CDR3 size: 13 residues. Trimming shortened V by 7 bases and J by 6 bases, and 13 bases separated the two germline ends. CDR1 is SGHTA and CDR2 is FQGNSA in the germline V gene. The CDR3 reads CASTNSWFNEQFF. The CDR3 DNA reads as TGTGCCAGCACCAACAGTTGGTTCAATGAGCAGTTCTTC. Together with reference TRBV7-2 and TRBJ2-1, the CDR3 gives the full variable domain: GAGVSQSPSNKVTEKGKDVELRCDPISGHTALYWYRQSLGQGLEFLIYFQGNSAPDKSGLPSDRFSAERTGGSVSTLTIQRTQQEDSAVYLCASTNSWFNEQFFGPGTRLTVL.

This clonotype was seen more than once but under ten times. The CDR3 DNA is TGCAGCGCAACACGGGGGGGGCAGCTCACAGATACGCAGTATTTT. Translated, it gives CSATRGGQLTDTQYF. The chain uses TRBV20-1 and TRBJ2-3; 8 bases match TRBD2. There are 15 residues in the CDR3. CDR1 and CDR2 (germline): DFQATT, SNEGSKA (reference sequence).

Note on this clonotype: A read error may be the cause here, since a much bigger clone is one base away. The chain joins TRBV6-5 to TRBJ1-2; D gene uncertain. Per germline, CDR1 MNHEY and CDR2 SVGAGI. The CDR3 has 14 amino acids. CDR3 amino acids: CAGRPRAAESGYTF. The CDR3, as DNA: TGTGCCGGCAGGCCCCGGGCAGCGGAAAGTGGCTACACCTTC.

This clonotype was recorded a few times. The rearrangement joins TRBV7-9 to TRBJ1-6, with 11 nucleotides matching TRBD1. V was clipped by 7 bases and J by 9 bases; unmatched bases: 8. Germline V gene lookup returns CDR1 SEHNR and CDR2 FQNEAQ (reference sequence). The CDR3 extends over 15 amino acids. CDR3 region: CASTPGTGGSSPLHF. DNA of the CDR3: TGTGCCAGCACCCCGGGGACAGGGGGGAGTTCACCCCTCCACTTT.

This clonotype occurred many times. The J gene is TRBJ2-5, the V gene TRBV4-3, with TRBD2 identical over 12 bases. V shed 4 bases, J shed 2 bases, and the junction held 5 bases outside the gene matches. Germline CDR1 reads LGHNA; CDR2 reads YSLEER. The CDR3 sequence is 16 residues long. CDR3 loop: CASSPGTSGSQETQYF. CDR3 coding DNA: TGCGCCAGCAGCCCTGGGACTAGCGGGTCTCAAGAGACCCAGTACTTC.

The chain recombines TRBV7-2 with TRBJ2-1; 10 positions match TRBD1. Losses at the gene ends were 5 bases for V and 10 bases for J; bases not matched to a gene: 5. In germline, CDR1 is SGHTA, CDR2 FQGNSA. The CDR3 runs to 13 residues. CDR3 in amino acids: CASSPQTGGEQFF. The CDR3 DNA reads as TGTGCCAGCAGCCCTCAGACAGGGGGCGAGCAGTTCTTC.

The rearrangement joins TRBV5-1 to TRBJ2-7, with TRBD1 matching over 7 bases. Germline V CDR1 and CDR2: SGHRS, YFSETQ. The CDR3 is made up of 16 amino acids. Trimming removed 0 bases from V and 2 bases from J; junction bases left unmatched: 8. In DNA form, the CDR3 reads TGCGCCAGCAGCTTGGGATTGGGACAGCATACCTACGAGCAGTACTTC. This codes for CASSLGLGQHTYEQYF.

This clonotype was found a few times. The rearrangement uses TRBV27 and TRBJ2-7, with TRBD1 matching over 9 bases. Losses at the gene ends were 2 bases for V and 0 bases for J; bases not matched to a gene: 14. The CDR3 totals 19 residues. The germline CDR1 and CDR2 sequences are MNHEY and SMNVEV (reference sequence). The chain's CDR3 is CASSLRGQGSRSPSYEQYF. DNA of the CDR3: TGTGCCAGCAGTTTAAGAGGACAGGGGTCAAGGAGCCCCTCCTACGAGCAGTACTTC.

The rearrangement uses TRBV19 and TRBJ2-7, with D perhaps matching TRBD1 or TRBD2 (6 bases each). The CDR3 has 14 amino acids. Trimming left V 9 bases short and J 7 bases short, with 22 bases between. In germline, CDR1 is LNHDA, CDR2 SQIVND (reference sequence). CDR3 sequence: CASSRGQPPWEQYF. The CDR3 bases are TGTGCCAGCAGTCGGGGGCAGCCCCCGTGGGAGCAGTACTTC. Combining the CDR3 with reference TRBV19 and TRBJ2-7 gives the whole variable domain DGGITQSPKYLFRKEGQNVTLSCEQNLNHDAMYWYRQDPGQGLRLIYYSQIVNDFQKGDIAEGYSVSREKKESFPLTVTSAQKNPTAFYLCASSRGQPPWEQYFGPGTRLTVT.

In the case of this clonotype: A read error is possible here, since a much larger clone lies one base away. This chain connects TRBV7-9 to TRBJ2-7; D call uncertain. The CDR3 is 14 amino acids. From germline, CDR1 is SEHNR and CDR2 FQNEAQ (reference sequence). The DNA of the CDR3 is TGTGCCGGCAGCTCCCCGCCAGAAAACTACGAGCAGTACTTC. Its translation: CAGSSPPENYEQYF.

This clonotype was found once. This chain uses TRBV29-1 with TRBJ2-7; D possibly corresponds to TRBD1 (6 bases). In germline, CDR1 is SQVTM, CDR2 ANQGSEA. CDR3 length: 13 amino acids. The ends were cut back, 7 bases at V and 1 base at J, with 14 bases in the middle. The CDR3, as DNA: TGCAGCGCTGCGTACAGGGAATCCTACGAGCAGTACTTC. Amino acids: CSAAYRESYEQYF.

This sequence joins TRBV28 and TRBJ2-1; TRBD2 agrees at 10 bases. V shed 3 bases, J shed 7 bases, and the junction held 6 bases outside the gene matches. Germline assignment: CDR1 MDHEN and CDR2 SYDVKM. The CDR3 has 15 amino acids. CDR3 in amino acids: CASSFTAGGGNEQFF. CDR3 nucleotides: TGTGCCAGCAGTTTTACAGCGGGGGGGGGTAATGAGCAGTTCTTC.

V usage is TRBV18 and J usage is TRBJ1-1; TRBD1 agrees at 7 bases. V shed 0 bases and J 10 bases; nucleotides not matched to a gene: 14. The length of the CDR3 is 16 residues. In germline, CDR1 is KGHSH, CDR2 LQKENI. The CDR3 is CASSPPVRGPALGAFF. The CDR3 region has the DNA TGTGCCAGCTCACCACCGGTTAGGGGGCCGGCGCTTGGAGCTTTCTTT.

This clonotype has just a few counts. This chain links TRBV14 with TRBJ2-1; weak D call: TRBD2 (6 bases). The CDR3 is 17 residues long. Deletions cut 1 base from V and 4 bases from J, with 17 bases between. The germline CDR1 and CDR2 sequences are SGHDN and FVKESK. The CDR3 loop is CASSQASGLNRYNEQFF. CDR3 sequence (DNA): TGTGCCAGCAGCCAAGCCTCGGGACTCAACCGGTACAATGAGCAGTTCTTC.

The chain links TRBV20-1 to TRBJ2-2, with 8 bases that match TRBD1. The trim removed 8 bases at V and 1 base at J, leaving 3 bases unmatched. In germline, CDR1 is DFQATT, CDR2 SNEGSKA (reference sequence). The length of the CDR3 is 13 residues. The CDR3 protein is CSYRGWNTGELFF. The CDR3 bases are TGCAGTTACAGGGGGTGGAACACCGGGGAGCTGTTTTTT.

With regard to this clonotype: This may be a read error: a much more frequent sequence differs by one nucleotide. J is TRBJ2-1 and V is TRBV9, with 8 nucleotides matching TRBD2. The J call may be mistaken, given a closer DNA end match to TRBJ2-7. Germline values: CDR1 SGDLS, CDR2 YYNGEE. The CDR3 covers 15 residues. The chain's CDR3 is CASSAGLAGYNEQYF. CDR3 nucleotide sequence: TGTGCCAGCAGCGCCGGACTAGCTGGGTACAATGAGCAGTACTTC.

This clonotype appeared many times. This chain joins TRBV4-3 and TRBJ2-5, with 9 bases lining up with TRBD2. CDR3 length: 17 amino acids. V trimming: 0 bases; J trimming: 1 base; junction bases outside the gene matches: 6. From germline, CDR1 is LGHNA and CDR2 YSLEER. The CDR3 sequence: CASSQDPLAGRQETQYF. The CDR3 DNA follows: TGCGCCAGCAGCCAAGATCCGCTAGCGGGGCGCCAAGAGACCCAGTACTTC.

The chain joins TRBV7-9 to TRBJ1-4; 9 bases are shared with TRBD1. CDR1 SEHNR and CDR2 FQNEAQ come from the germline V gene (reference sequence). J was trimmed by 5 bases and V by 2 bases; bases with no gene match: 3. CDR3 size: 15 residues. The CDR3 DNA sequence: TGTGCCAGCAGCTTACGACAGGGGGGGAATGAAAAACTGTTTTTT. Amino acid sequence: CASSLRQGGNEKLFF.

This clonotype was detected ten times or more. The chain links TRBV4-1 to TRBJ2-7; D possibly corresponds to TRBD1 (5 bases). The germline V gene encodes CDR1 MGHRA and CDR2 YSYEKL. This CDR3 comprises 15 residues. V shed 1 base and J shed 3 bases, with 13 bases lying between them. The CDR3 sequence is CASSQAYQGLYEQYF. Here the CDR3 DNA reads TGCGCCAGCAGCCAAGCCTACCAGGGTCTCTACGAGCAGTACTTC.

In its sample, this clonotype was seen many times. V and J are TRBV2 and TRBJ2-7; perhaps TRBD1 as D (6 bases). Germline CDR1 and CDR2: SNHLY and FYNNEI. The CDR3 contains 13 residues. V lost 6 bases to trimming and J lost 1 base, with 10 bases between them. The CDR3 loop is CASSADRSYEQYF. The CDR3 nucleotides are TGTGCCAGCAGCGCAGACAGGTCCTACGAGCAGTACTTC.

Worth noting for this clonotype: A much larger clone lies one base from this, so it may be a read error. The chain links TRBV4-2 to TRBJ2-1; perhaps D is TRBD1 or TRBD2 (6 bases each). Germline V gene lookup returns CDR1 LGHNA and CDR2 YNFKEQ. Trimming cost V 3 bases and J 5 bases, with 23 bases left between them. This CDR3 is 18 amino acids long. CDR3 DNA: TGTGCCAGCAGCCAGGATCGAAGGAGGGGGGACACCCACAATGAGCAGTTCTTC. It is translated as CASSQDRRRGDTHNEQFF.

This clonotype was observed a few times. V is TRBV5-1 and J is TRBJ2-3, with TRBD1 matching over 10 bases. CDR1 SGHRS and CDR2 YFSETQ come from the germline V gene. The ends lost 4 bases at V and 2 bases at J; junction bases unmatched: 7. The CDR3 is made up of 16 amino acids. CDR3 residues: CASSTMTGGSTDTQYF. In nucleotides, the CDR3 is TGCGCCAGCAGCACCATGACAGGGGGCTCCACAGATACGCAGTATTTT.